This T cell receptor beta chain was recorded in a study of blood T cell repertoires in COVID-19. About the research overall: Samples came from the United States, Italy and Spain, spanning acute and convalescent COVID-19. T cells, B-cell-depleted T cells, or PBMCs provided the cDNA or gDNA that served as material.

Profiling relied on immunoSEQ multiplex PCR, and the TCRdb table lists in-frame clones only, not all of them. The table has about 48,000 clones, approximately 86% seen once; the top ten hold around 2.9%. The CDR3 is 13 amino acids. Germline V gives CDR1 SNHLY, CDR2 FYNNEI. Trimming at V came to 8 bases and at J to 1 base, leaving 4 bases not matched to a gene. Sequencing used peripheral blood. This TCR was recovered from a woman older than 75 with acute or convalescent COVID-19. V gene TRBV2 combines with J gene TRBJ1-1; 7 nucleotides line up with TRBD1. The CDR3 reads CASLRTGNTEAFF. CDR3 coding DNA: TGTGCCAGCCTGCGGACAGGGAACACTGAAGCTTTCTTT.